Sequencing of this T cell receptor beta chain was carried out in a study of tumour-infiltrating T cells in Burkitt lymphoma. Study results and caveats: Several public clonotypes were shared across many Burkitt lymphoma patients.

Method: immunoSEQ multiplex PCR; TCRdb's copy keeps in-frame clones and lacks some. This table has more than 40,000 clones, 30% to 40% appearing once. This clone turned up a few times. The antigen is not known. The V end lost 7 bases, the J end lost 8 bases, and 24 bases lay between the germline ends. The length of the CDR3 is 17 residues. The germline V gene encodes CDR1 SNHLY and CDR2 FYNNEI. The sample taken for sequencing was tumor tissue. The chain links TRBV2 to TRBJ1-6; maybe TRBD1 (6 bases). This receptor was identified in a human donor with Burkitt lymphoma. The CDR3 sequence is CASTMGRGVAAHSPLHF. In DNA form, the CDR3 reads TGTGCCAGCACTATGGGTAGGGGGGTCGCCGCCCATTCACCCCTCCACTTT.